This entry lists 19 T cell receptor beta chains sequenced from one sample in a study of T cell responses to AZD1222 COVID-19 vaccine. Libraries were prepared by immunoSEQ multiplex PCR; TCRdb keeps only in-frame clonotypes and omits some of them. Among over 140,000 clones listed, roughly 92% were seen once. Source: peripheral blood, taken on day 0 of AZD1222 vaccination. The receptor source for this set is an adult in good health.

The chain recombines TRBV5-4 with TRBJ1-3, with unresolved D. Between the trimmed V and J ends, which lost 3 bases and 0 bases, there was a span of 10 bases. Germline V gene lookup returns CDR1 SGHNT and CDR2 YYREEE (reference sequence). The CDR3 runs 15 residues. The CDR3 DNA reads as TGTGCCAGCAGCTCGAGGACGGGCTCTGGAAACACCATATATTTT. Amino acids: CASSSRTGSGNTIYF.

This clone has a handful of counts. V and J are TRBV5-6 and TRBJ2-7; possible D gene TRBD2, 5 bases. The CDR3 runs 14 residues. Germline lookup yields CDR1 SGHDT and CDR2 YYEEEE. V lost 1 base and J lost 0, with 8 bases in between. The CDR3: CASSLIGSSYEQYF. CDR3 in DNA: TGTGCCAGCAGCTTGATAGGGAGCTCCTACGAGCAGTACTTC.

The V and J genes are TRBV24-1 and TRBJ2-1, with 9 bases matching TRBD2. The germline V gene encodes CDR1 KGHDR and CDR2 SFDVKD. The CDR3 runs 16 residues. Unmatched junction bases numbered 5, after V lost 4 bases and J lost 2 bases. The CDR3 DNA is TGTGCCACCAGTGACCGGACTAGCGCAACCTACAATGAGCAGTTCTTC. Residues: CATSDRTSATYNEQFF.

The chain carries TRBV2 and TRBJ1-2; D uncertain. Trimming stripped 5 bases from V and 4 bases from J, with 8 bases between. The CDR3 is 12 amino acids. Germline V CDR1 and CDR2: SNHLY, FYNNEI. CDR3 nucleotide sequence: TGTGCCAGCAGTTACAGCACCTATGGCTACACCTTC. Translating it yields CASSYSTYGYTF.

V usage is TRBV5-4 and J usage is TRBJ2-1; D uncertain. Germline V gene sequence: CDR1 SGHNT, CDR2 YYREEE (reference sequence). The V and J ends lost 4 bases and 6 bases respectively, with 17 bases between them. The CDR3 is made up of 15 amino acids. The CDR3 is CASSRDQTRRNEQFF. CDR3 DNA sequence: TGTGCCAGCAGCCGAGACCAAACCCGACGCAATGAGCAGTTCTTC. Full variable domain (missing parts from reference TRBV5-4 and TRBJ2-1): ETGVTQSPTHLIKTRGQQVTLRCSSQSGHNTVSWYQQALGQGPQFIFQYYREEENGRGNFPPRFSGLQFPNYSSELNVNALELDDSALYLCASSRDQTRRNEQFFGPGTRLTVL.

The chain uses TRBV28 and TRBJ2-7; maybe TRBD1 (6 bases). The germline CDR1 and CDR2 sequences are MDHEN and SYDVKM. The CDR3 is 14 residues long. V gave up 4 bases and J gave up 4 bases, with 14 bases separating them. DNA of the CDR3: TGTGCCAGCAGTTCCCGGGACAACTCATACGAGCAGTACTTC. It is translated as CASSSRDNSYEQYF.

V usage is TRBV19 and J usage is TRBJ2-1; 15 nucleotides line up with TRBD2. V lost 5 bases to trimming and J lost 8 bases; unmatched junction nucleotides: 13. Germline V CDR1 and CDR2: LNHDA, SQIVND (reference sequence). This CDR3 has 18 residues. CDR3 coding DNA: TGTGCCAGTAGTGGCAGTAGGACTAGCGGGAGGGCCATTGATGAGCAGTTCTTC. It encodes CASSGSRTSGRAIDEQFF.

The chain is built from TRBV3-1 (or the pseudogene TRBV3-2) and TRBJ2-2, with 8 positions matching TRBD2. Trimming removed 1 base from V and 6 bases from J; junction bases left unmatched: 10. This CDR3 spans 17 amino acids. Germline V gene sequence: CDR1 LGHDT, CDR2 YNNKEL (reference sequence). CDR3 sequence (DNA): TGTGCCAGCAGCCAAGCCTTCAGCGGGGGTTGGGCCGGGGAGCTGTTTTTT. It encodes CASSQAFSGGWAGELFF.

The chain has TRBV19 and TRBJ2-3; D could derive from TRBD1 or TRBD2 (6 bases each). V was cut by 6 bases and J by 0 bases, with 13 bases left in between. The CDR3 length is 15 residues. The germline V gene encodes CDR1 LNHDA and CDR2 SQIVND (reference sequence). The CDR3 loop is CASRHRGPSTDTQYF. The CDR3 coding sequence is TGTGCCAGTAGACACCGGGGGCCGAGCACAGATACGCAGTATTTT.

This chain uses TRBV4-1 with TRBJ2-5; 9 bases agree with TRBD2. From germline, CDR1 is MGHRA and CDR2 YSYEKL. The CDR3 sequence is 16 residues long. J gave up 9 bases and V 0 bases, and 11 bases lay outside the gene matches. This CDR3 reads CASSQESTSGRGAQYF. DNA of the CDR3: TGCGCCAGCAGCCAAGAGTCGACTAGCGGACGTGGGGCCCAGTACTTC.

The chain couples TRBV6-5 to TRBJ2-2; D not resolved. Germline lookup yields CDR1 MNHEY and CDR2 SVGAGI. Trimming shortened V by 7 bases and J by 8 bases, and 14 bases separated the two germline ends. This CDR3 has 13 residues. CDR3 coding DNA: TGTGCCAGCATCGGACCCATATCGGGGGAGCTGTTTTTT. Amino acids: CASIGPISGELFF.

The chain combines TRBV5-6 with TRBJ2-3; TRBD2 matches 12 bases. Trimming cost V 4 bases and J 5 bases; bases outside gene matches: 5. This CDR3 is 15 amino acids long. Germline-derived CDR1 and CDR2 are SGHDT and YYEEEE. Here the CDR3 DNA reads TGTGCCAGCAGCCCTCTAGCGGGAGGGAGAGATACGCAGTATTTT. This translates into CASSPLAGGRDTQYF. Full variable domain (outside the CDR3, taken from reference TRBV5-6 and TRBJ2-3): DAGVTQSPTHLIKTRGQQVTLRCSPKSGHDTVSWYQQALGQGPQFIFQYYEEEERQRGNFPDRFSGHQFPNYSSELNVNALLLGDSALYLCASSPLAGGRDTQYFGPGTRLTVL.

The chain links TRBV6-5 to TRBJ1-5; tentative D call: TRBD1 (5 bases). Trimming left V 8 bases short and J 2 bases short, with 16 bases between. Germline CDR1 is MNHEY and CDR2 is SVGAGI. The CDR3 is made up of 15 amino acids. CDR3 protein: CASGTPLVGNQPQHF. CDR3 in DNA: TGTGCCAGCGGGACTCCTCTCGTGGGCAATCAGCCCCAGCATTTT.

The chain carries TRBV20-1 and TRBJ1-1; the D is unclear. CDR1 and CDR2 (germline): DFQATT, SNEGSKA (reference sequence). This CDR3 has 12 amino acids. V dropped 3 bases and J dropped 1 base, with 6 bases sitting between them. The CDR3 DNA reads as TGCAGTGCTAGTAATCCGAACACTGAAGCTTTCTTT. It codes for CSASNPNTEAFF.

V and J are TRBV6-1 and TRBJ1-1; D unclear. The CDR3 extends over 11 amino acids. CDR1 and CDR2 from the germline V gene are MNHNS and SASEGT. V lost 6 bases to trimming and J lost 6 bases, with 8 bases between them. Here the CDR3 DNA reads TGTGCCAGCAGCCTAGAGCCTGAAGCTTTCTTT. This sequence encodes CASSLEPEAFF.

This chain joins TRBV5-1 and TRBJ2-1; TRBD1 matches at 9 bases. This CDR3 spans 19 amino acids. J lost 4 bases, V lost 3 bases, and 17 bases had no gene match. Germline V gives CDR1 SGHRS, CDR2 YFSETQ. CDR3 nucleotide sequence: TGCGCCAGCAGCTCCGGGACAGGGTCCTATCCCGACACATACAATGAGCAGTTCTTC. Its translation: CASSSGTGSYPDTYNEQFF.

As DNA, the CDR3 is TGTGCCAGCAGCTTGGATCCGGGTACAGCCACTATGGGCTACACCTTC. It yields the protein CASSLDPGTATMGYTF. This chain uses TRBV7-9 with TRBJ1-2, with unresolved D. The germline gives CDR1 SEHNR, CDR2 FQNEAQ (reference sequence). The germline V and J ends were trimmed by 3 bases and 8 bases, with 22 bases remaining between them. This CDR3 spans 16 amino acids. The full variable domain, with the rest looked up from reference TRBV7-9 and TRBJ1-2, is DTGVSQNPRHKITKRGQNVTFRCDPISEHNRLYWYRQTLGQGPEFLTYFQNEAQLEKSRLLSDRFSAERPKGSFSTLEIQRTEQGDSAMYLCASSLDPGTATMGYTFGSGTRLTVV.

V and J are TRBV28 and TRBJ2-2, with D tentatively TRBD1 (6 bases). The CDR3 has 15 amino acids. Trimming pared 5 bases from V and 5 bases from J, leaving 15 bases between. Germline-derived CDR1 and CDR2 are MDHEN and SYDVKM. Here the CDR3 reads CASSRGTPPTGELFF. In DNA form, the CDR3 reads TGTGCCAGCAGTCGAGGGACACCTCCGACCGGGGAGCTGTTTTTT.

The chain recombines TRBV6-4 with TRBJ2-5; TRBD2 matches 11 bases. Germline V lookup: CDR1 MRHNA, CDR2 SNTAGT. Germline trimming cut 4 bases from V and 2 bases from J; bases unmatched to any gene: 3. The CDR3 runs to 15 residues. As DNA, the CDR3 is TGTGCCAGCAGTGGGACTAGCGGGCCACAAGAGACCCAGTACTTC. Its protein product is CASSGTSGPQETQYF.